Listed here are 11 T cell receptor beta chains from one sample, sequenced in a study of control samples from healthy donors and cancer patients. Sequencing used immunoSEQ multiplex PCR; TCRdb keeps in-frame clones, though not all of them. The sample lists fewer than 100,000 clones, roughly 86% occurring once. The sequencing input was blood. The origin of the receptors is a man in his 60s in good health.

V is TRBV27 and J is TRBJ2-7; TRBD1 is a possible D gene (6 bases). The CDR3 length is 18 residues. V gave up 5 bases and J gave up 0 bases, with 23 bases separating them. Germline V gene data show CDR1 as MNHEY and CDR2 as SMNVEV (reference sequence). CDR3 nucleotides: TGTGCCAGCAGTCCTACAGGTTTTCTGGGGGCTATCTCCTACGAGCAGTACTTC. Translating it yields CASSPTGFLGAISYEQYF.

V is TRBV28 and J is TRBJ1-1; no reliable D call. Per germline, CDR1 MDHEN and CDR2 SYDVKM. The CDR3 spans 13 residues. V shed 6 bases and J shed 0 bases, with 8 bases lying between them. Here the CDR3 DNA reads TGTGCCAGCAGACCGGACCTGAACACTGAAGCTTTCTTT. Protein sequence: CASRPDLNTEAFF.

The gene calls are TRBV19 and TRBJ1-5; D is possibly TRBD1 (6 bases). The germline V gene encodes CDR1 LNHDA and CDR2 SQIVND (reference sequence). The ends were cut back, 4 bases at V and 6 bases at J, with 19 bases in the middle. The CDR3 runs 16 residues. CDR3: CASSKRTGGAGQPQHF. The DNA of the CDR3 is TGTGCCAGTAGTAAGAGAACCGGGGGCGCAGGTCAGCCCCAGCATTTT.

V and J are TRBV11-2 and TRBJ1-3; D not certain. Germline-derived CDR1 and CDR2 are SGHAT and FQNNGV. The CDR3 totals 15 residues. V gave up 2 bases and J gave up 0 bases, with 8 bases separating them. CDR3 in DNA: TGTGCCAGCAGCTTAACCGTTATCTCTGGAAACACCATATATTTT. This codes for CASSLTVISGNTIYF.

The chain joins TRBV28 to TRBJ1-1, with D possibly TRBD1 on 5 matching bases. V gave up 5 bases and J gave up 0 bases, with 10 bases separating them. Germline CDR1 reads MDHEN; CDR2 reads SYDVKM. CDR3 length: 14 residues. The CDR3 sequence is CASSPGGMNTEAFF. In nucleotides, the CDR3 is TGTGCCAGCAGTCCGGGGGGGATGAACACTGAAGCTTTCTTT.

This clone was picked up a small number of times. The rearrangement joins TRBV2 to TRBJ2-7, with D hard to call. CDR3 length: 11 residues. Germline V gives CDR1 SNHLY, CDR2 FYNNEI. V was shortened by 2 bases and J by 3 bases, with 2 bases between the two germline ends. CDR3: CASSEYYEQYF. CDR3 sequence (DNA): TGTGCCAGCAGTGAATACTACGAGCAGTACTTC.

As to this clone: One end of the junction is discordant with germline, which a read error may explain. The chain is built from TRBV19 and TRBJ2-2, with D perhaps TRBD1 (6 bases). CDR3 length equals 16 residues. The V gene's germline CDR1 is LNHDA and CDR2 SQIVND (reference sequence). The CDR3 DNA reads as TGTGCCAGTAGGATAGGACAGTTTACGAACACCGGGGAGCTGTTTTTT. Its protein product is CASRIGQFTNTGELFF.

The chain recombines TRBV19 with TRBJ1-5; D gene unclear. The ends were cut back, 8 bases at V and 6 bases at J, with 14 bases in the middle. Germline V CDR1 and CDR2: LNHDA, SQIVND (reference sequence). The CDR3 loop spans 13 amino acids. The CDR3 spells CASSQGWSQPQHF. In DNA, the CDR3 is TGTGCCAGTTCGCAAGGTTGGTCTCAGCCCCAGCATTTT.

The CDR3 loop is CASSLEAGVAEQYF. CDR3 DNA sequence: TGCGCCAGCAGCTTGGAGGCAGGGGTGGCCGAGCAGTACTTC. V gene TRBV5-1 combines with J gene TRBJ2-7; TRBD1 is a possible D gene (6 bases). The germline gives CDR1 SGHRS, CDR2 YFSETQ. This CDR3 is 14 amino acids long. V was cut by 0 bases and J by 6 bases, with 13 bases left in between.

This sequence joins TRBV2 and TRBJ1-1; 9 positions agree with TRBD1. The CDR3 spans 12 residues. Germline V gene lookup returns CDR1 SNHLY and CDR2 FYNNEI. Losses at the gene ends were 9 bases for V and 5 bases for J; bases not matched to a gene: 4. CDR3 protein: CASDGQGTEAFF. In DNA, the CDR3 is TGTGCCAGTGACGGACAGGGGACTGAAGCTTTCTTT. Complete variable domain (other parts from reference TRBV2 and TRBJ1-1): EPEVTQTPSHQVTQMGQEVILRCVPISNHLYFYWYRQILGQKVEFLVSFYNNEISEKSEIFDDQFSVERPDGSNFTLKIRSTKLEDSAMYFCASDGQGTEAFFGQGTRLTVV.

The V gene is TRBV3-1 (or the pseudogene TRBV3-2), the J gene TRBJ2-5; D is possibly TRBD1 (6 bases). The CDR3 is 16 amino acids. V was cut by 4 bases and J by 1 base, with 16 bases left in between. Germline V lookup: CDR1 LGHDT, CDR2 YNNKEL (reference sequence). This CDR3 reads CASSLGLGAGQETQYF. The CDR3, as DNA: TGTGCCAGCAGCCTAGGTCTGGGGGCGGGCCAAGAGACCCAGTACTTC.